This T cell receptor beta chain was identified during a study of blood T cell repertoires in COVID-19. Germline V gives CDR1 SGHNT, CDR2 YYREEE (reference sequence). V was clipped by 0 bases and J by 1 base, with 7 bases between them. The CDR3 extends over 14 amino acids. In the case of this clone: The sample contains more than one DNA sequence encoding this CDR3.

Here immunoSEQ multiplex PCR was the method, and the copy in TCRdb shows in-frame clones only, minus some. The table shows some 80,000 clones, with around nine tenths occurring only once. The source of this sequence is a man of 80 years or more with active or convalescent COVID-19. Source material: peripheral blood. The chain has TRBV5-4 and TRBJ1-1; D remains unclear. The CDR3 coding sequence is TGTGCCAGCAGCTTGGGACATCAGAACACTGAAGCTTTCTTT. It translates to CASSLGHQNTEAFF. The full variable domain, its missing parts supplied by reference TRBV5-4 and TRBJ1-1, is ETGVTQSPTHLIKTRGQQVTLRCSSQSGHNTVSWYQQALGQGPQFIFQYYREEENGRGNFPPRFSGLQFPNYSSELNVNALELDDSALYLCASSLGHQNTEAFFGQGTRLTVV.